A single sample is the source of the 7 T cell receptor beta chains below, sequenced in a study of preoperative IRX-2 immunotherapy in early breast cancer. Treatment described: preoperative locoregional IRX-2 cytokine immunotherapy. Libraries were prepared by immunoSEQ multiplex PCR; TCRdb keeps only in-frame clonotypes and omits some of them. The table records around 40,000 clones, about 72% of them present only once. The material was tumor tissue, obtained after IRX-2 immunotherapy. Every receptor here comes from a human donor with breast cancer.

The genes are TRBV29-1 and TRBJ2-1; TRBD1 matches at 11 bases. This CDR3 spans 16 amino acids. The junction had 14 bases not matched to a gene; V was cut back by 7 bases and J by 6 bases. In germline, CDR1 is SQVTM, CDR2 ANQGSEA. CDR3 residues: CSALFRDRGISNEQFF. In DNA form, the CDR3 reads TGCAGCGCGCTCTTCCGGGACAGGGGGATCTCCAATGAGCAGTTCTTC.

This clone was counted only a few times. V gene TRBV7-8 combines with J gene TRBJ2-1; maybe TRBD1 (5 bases). The CDR3 length is 14 residues. V was pared by 3 bases and J by 5 bases, with 11 bases between. Germline-derived CDR1 and CDR2 are SGHVS and FQNEAQ. DNA of the CDR3: TGTGCCAGCAGCTTGAGACAGTCGAACAATGAGCAGTTCTTC. Translated, it gives CASSLRQSNNEQFF.

The V gene is TRBV19, the J gene TRBJ2-1; TRBD2 aligns across 13 bases. CDR1 and CDR2 from the germline V gene are LNHDA and SQIVND (reference sequence). The V and J ends lost 5 bases and 8 bases, in that order; junction bases with no gene match: 6. The CDR3 runs to 15 residues. The CDR3 DNA follows: TGTGCCAGTAGTCCTCGACTAGCGGGGGGTTATGAGCAGTTCTTC. Translating gives CASSPRLAGGYEQFF.

DNA of the CDR3: TGTGCCATCAGTGAGGTGATCGGCTACGAGCAGTACTTC. This codes for CAISEVIGYEQYF. The V call is TRBV10-3, the J call TRBJ2-7; no definite D call. From germline, CDR1 is ENHRY and CDR2 SYGVKD. The length of the CDR3 is 13 residues. V shed 2 bases and J shed 3 bases, with 8 bases lying between them.

The genes are TRBV6-8 and TRBJ1-1; 7 bases line up with TRBD1. The germline CDR1 and CDR2 sequences are MNHGY and SAAAGT. The CDR3 consists of 15 residues. The V and J ends lost 0 bases and 0 bases, in that order; junction bases with no gene match: 1. The CDR3 protein is CASSYSTGLNTEAFF. The DNA of the CDR3 is TGTGCCAGCAGTTACTCGACAGGGTTGAACACTGAAGCTTTCTTT.

This chain joins TRBV11-3 and TRBJ2-1; TRBD1 might be the D (7 bases). Trimming removed 5 bases from V and 6 bases from J, with 14 bases in between. Germline CDR1 SGHNT, CDR2 YENEEA. The CDR3 sequence is 14 residues long. The CDR3, as DNA: TGTGCCAGCAGCCGGGAGACAGGGCGCAATGAGCAGTTCTTC. It translates to CASSRETGRNEQFF.

The chain uses TRBV11-3 and TRBJ2-7, with a possible D match to TRBD2 (6 bases). This CDR3 is 15 amino acids long. Trimming cost V 5 bases and J 2 bases, with 16 bases left between them. Germline CDR1 and CDR2: SGHNT and YENEEA. The CDR3 DNA sequence: TGTGCCAGCAGCCCCCAGGGCGGGAACCCCTACGAGCAGTACTTC. Translation gives CASSPQGGNPYEQYF.